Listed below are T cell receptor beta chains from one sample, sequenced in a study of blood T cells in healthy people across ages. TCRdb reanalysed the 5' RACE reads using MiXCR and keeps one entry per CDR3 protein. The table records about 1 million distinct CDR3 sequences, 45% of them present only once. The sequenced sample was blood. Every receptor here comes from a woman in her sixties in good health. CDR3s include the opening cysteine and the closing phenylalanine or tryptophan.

CASSLRQGHNEQFF,TRBJ2-1,14,TRBV3-1
CATGASSGAGDTQYF,TRBJ2-3,15,TRBV24-1
CASSGGAPTELSNQPQHF,TRBJ1-5,18,TRBV10-1
CASSIPSGGPPNEQFF,TRBJ2-1,16,TRBV12-3/TRBV12-4
CASSYADLIMNTEAFF,TRBJ1-1,16,TRBV6-2/TRBV6-3
CASSLGRDSLDTQYF,TRBJ2-3,15,TRBV28
CASSLEGTGKETQYF,TRBJ2-5,15,TRBV11-3
CASSSDSTGADVQYF,TRBJ2-7,15,TRBV11-2
CASSLPGDGYTF,TRBJ1-2,12,TRBV5-1
CASSEGGRYYNEQFF,TRBJ2-1,15,TRBV6-1
CASSKALSNSPGDYEQYF,-,18,TRBV21-1
CASSLEGTGDYGYTF,TRBJ1-2,15,TRBV5-5
CSARQGAYEQYF,TRBJ2-7,12,TRBV20-1
CASSLRDKATEAFF,TRBJ1-1,14,TRBV5-1
CAINGTLREYF,TRBJ2-7,11,TRBV10-3
CASSSGTYYNEQFF,TRBJ2-1,14,TRBV5-1
CASVPAGGETQYF,TRBJ2-5,13,TRBV28
CASSYPAGGSGANVLTF,TRBJ2-6,17,TRBV6-5
CASSRLPENQPQHF,TRBJ1-5,14,TRBV6-2/TRBV6-3
CASSQENGYTDTQYF,TRBJ2-3,15,TRBV6-6
CASSSWSVAYEQYF,TRBJ2-7,14,TRBV7-2
CASSEMVAGDYEQYF,TRBJ2-7,15,TRBV10-2
CASSDGGTGRSEQYF,TRBJ2-7,15,TRBV28
CAGSEGGTKPSYGYTF,TRBJ1-2,16,TRBV6-1
CASSLLRTGLTDTQYF,TRBJ2-3,16,TRBV27
CASSLAGGSSTEAFF,TRBJ1-1,15,TRBV7-9
CASSQGVSGSVEETQYF,TRBJ2-5,17,TRBV4-2
CSARVGRSAPFNEQYF,TRBJ2-4,16,TRBV20-1
CASSESAGVQAYEQYF,TRBJ2-7,16,TRBV6-1